Each of the 3 T cell receptor beta chains below was sequenced from the same sample in a study of monozygotic twins with cystic fibrosis. Repertoires were generated with immunoSEQ multiplex PCR, while TCRdb's copy carries only in-frame clones and drops some. Among roughly 13,000 clones listed, approximately 92% were seen once. Sample: blood. Receptor source: a girl aged 2-9 years with cystic fibrosis.

The CDR3 reads CASSHETGKWAYEQYF. In nucleotides, the CDR3 is TGCGCCAGCAGCCACGAAACAGGGAAGTGGGCCTACGAGCAGTACTTC. The chain links TRBV4-1 to TRBJ2-7; D is possibly TRBD1 (6 bases). CDR1 and CDR2 from the germline V gene are MGHRA and YSYEKL. This CDR3 has 16 residues. Between the trimmed V and J ends, which lost 3 bases and 2 bases, there was a span of 17 bases.

As DNA, the CDR3 is TGTGCCAGCAGCCTCACCGAAGGTACTGAAGCTTTCTTT. It encodes CASSLTEGTEAFF. The V and J genes are TRBV7-9 and TRBJ1-1, with unresolved D. V lost 5 bases, J lost 5 bases, and 12 bases lay in between. The CDR3 has 13 residues. The germline gives CDR1 SEHNR, CDR2 FQNEAQ (reference sequence). Filled out from reference TRBV7-9 and TRBJ1-1, the complete variable domain reads DTGVSQNPRHKITKRGQNVTFRCDPISEHNRLYWYRQTLGQGPEFLTYFQNEAQLEKSRLLSDRFSAERPKGSFSTLEIQRTEQGDSAMYLCASSLTEGTEAFFGQGTRLTVV.

This chain connects TRBV6-5 to TRBJ2-2; 7 nucleotides agree with TRBD1. V dropped 7 bases and J dropped 5; count of bases not matched to a gene: 7. Germline CDR1 and CDR2: MNHEY and SVGAGI. The CDR3 consists of 14 residues. The DNA of the CDR3 is TGTGCCAGCAACGAAGGGACAGTTACCGGGGAGCTGTTTTTT. Its protein product is CASNEGTVTGELFF.